The clone carrying this T cell receptor (beta chain) appeared a few times. The data derive from a study of blood T cell repertoires in COVID-19. Study background: Sources were T cells, B-cell-depleted T cells, or PBMCs; the material itself was cDNA or gDNA.

As handled by the study authors: Reference gene primer amplification in the assay estimated nucleated cell counts. The table came from immunoSEQ multiplex PCR; TCRdb's copy has only in-frame clones and leaves some out. Clone size and the V and J calls come from that table; the DNA yielded D and trimming. Of some 350,000 clones in the sample, roughly 90% are singletons; the top ten hold around 3%. Seattle participants joined during active infection and were tracked over time. The sequenced sample was peripheral blood. This receptor was taken from a woman between 25 and 40 years old with COVID-19, enrolled during active disease.

This CDR3 is CASSQQGQGYSPLHF. The CDR3 bases are TGTGCCAGCAGCCAGCAGGGACAGGGGTATTCACCCCTCCACTTT. This chain joins TRBV7-6 and TRBJ1-6; 10 nucleotides align to TRBD1. CDR3 length: 15 residues. CDR1 is SGHVS, CDR2 FNYEAQ, per germline. V lost 5 bases to trimming and J lost 8 bases; unmatched junction nucleotides: 6.